These 31 T cell receptor beta chains were all obtained from the same sample, sequenced in a study of blood T cells in healthy people across ages. A J-beta primer mix and a sample-barcoded 5' primer were used in a second PCR of about 6 to 12 cycles. TCRdb recomputed calls from the 5' RACE reads with MiXCR, one row per CDR3 protein. The profile shows hundreds of thousands of distinct CDR3 sequences, 22% of them singletons. The sample comprised blood. The receptor set was obtained from a man between 70 and 80 years old in good health.

This clonotype was observed a few times. The chain is built from TRBV5-1 and TRBJ2-3, with a possible D match to TRBD1 (5 bases). The V gene lost 0 bases and the J gene lost 4 bases, with 18 bases spanning the gap. The V gene's germline CDR1 is SGHRS and CDR2 YFSETQ. The CDR3 spans 17 residues. The chain's CDR3 is CASSLALGRLQADTQYF. DNA for the CDR3: TGCGCCAGCAGCTTGGCATTGGGGCGATTACAGGCAGATACGCAGTATTTT.

Regarding this clonotype: The junction departs from germline at one end; a sequencing error may be responsible. Here the CDR3 reads CASSLGLTGENGYPF. The DNA for the CDR3 is TGTGCCAGCAGTTTAGGATTGACAGGGGAAAATGGCTACCCCTTC. This chain links TRBV12-3 or TRBV12-4 with TRBJ1-2; 8 bases match TRBD1. The CDR3 covers 15 residues.

A few counts support this clonotype. This CDR3 is CSARFPGQGSIEQFF. DNA of the CDR3: TGCAGTGCCCGATTTCCGGGACAGGGTAGTATTGAGCAGTTCTTC. The rearrangement links TRBV20-1 to TRBJ2-1, with TRBD1 identical over 9 bases. The V segment lost 6 bases and the J segment 9 bases; nucleotides outside the gene matches: 15. The CDR3 length is 15 residues. Germline V CDR1 and CDR2: DFQATT, SNEGSKA (reference sequence).

The rearrangement joins TRBV20-1 to TRBJ2-1; D is ambiguous. CDR1 and CDR2 from the germline V gene are DFQATT and SNEGSKA (reference sequence). The CDR3 length is 11 residues. Trimming pared 6 bases from V and 7 bases from J, leaving 10 bases between. The DNA for the CDR3 is TGCAGTGCCGCAGGTTTTAATGAGCAGTTCTTC. Amino acid sequence: CSAAGFNEQFF.

The J gene is TRBJ2-3, the V gene TRBV11-2; TRBD1 aligns across 9 bases. Germline values: CDR1 SGHAT, CDR2 FQNNGV. This CDR3 contains 16 residues. V shed 0 bases, J shed 9 bases, and the junction held 10 bases outside the gene matches. The CDR3 region has the DNA TGTGCCAGCAGCTTAGATCTGGGACAGGGAATTTGGACGCAGTATTTT. Translated, it gives CASSLDLGQGIWTQYF. The whole variable domain, remainder taken from reference TRBV11-2 and TRBJ2-3, is EAGVAQSPRYKIIEKRQSVAFWCNPISGHATLYWYQQILGQGPKLLIQFQNNGVVDDSQLPKDRFSAERLKGVDSTLKIQPAKLEDSAVYLCASSLDLGQGIWTQYFGPGTRLTVL.

This sequence joins TRBV11-2 and TRBJ2-1, with D uncertain. The CDR3 length is 19 residues. The germline gives CDR1 SGHAT, CDR2 FQNNGV. With 5 bases removed from V and 0 bases from J, the gap between germline ends came to 23 bases. In DNA form, the CDR3 reads TGTGCCAGCAGCCTAAGGCCCTCTGGAAGGGTAAGCTCCTACAATGAGCAGTTCTTC. Its protein product is CASSLRPSGRVSSYNEQFF.

This clonotype was picked up a small number of times. The CDR3 sequence is CSAERWEQYF. CDR3 in DNA: TGCAGTGCTGAAAGGTGGGAGCAGTACTTC. This chain joins TRBV20-1 and TRBJ2-5; D is perhaps TRBD2 (5 bases). CDR1 DFQATT and CDR2 SNEGSKA come from the germline V gene (reference sequence). Trimming pared 5 bases from V and 11 bases from J, leaving 12 bases between. The CDR3 consists of 10 residues.

Many counts were recorded for this clonotype. The chain is built from TRBV4-1 and TRBJ2-7; D may be TRBD1 (6 bases). V gave up 0 bases and J gave up 4 bases, with 10 bases separating them. The CDR3 has 14 amino acids. Germline-derived CDR1 and CDR2 are MGHRA and YSYEKL. This CDR3 is CASSQDPDRYEQYV. CDR3 DNA sequence: TGCGCCAGCAGCCAAGATCCGGACAGATACGAGCAGTACGTC.

This clonotype was counted between two and nine times. V usage is TRBV7-2 and J usage is TRBJ2-5; 8 bases line up with TRBD1. The germline V gene has CDR1 SGHTA and CDR2 FQGNSA. This CDR3 is built from 13 residues. Trimming at V came to 2 bases and at J to 5 bases, leaving 1 base not matched to a gene. CDR3 amino acids: CASSLYRGETQYF. The CDR3 region has the DNA TGTGCCAGCAGCTTATACAGGGGGGAGACCCAGTACTTC.

This clonotype occurred many times. V gene TRBV7-2 combines with J gene TRBJ1-6; D perhaps matches TRBD1 (5 bases). This CDR3 has 16 amino acids. The germline CDR1 and CDR2 sequences are SGHTA and FQGNSA. Trimming left V 2 bases short and J 7 bases short, with 15 bases between. The CDR3 loop reads CASSLNPDSSNSPLHF. The CDR3, as DNA: TGTGCCAGCAGCTTAAATCCAGACAGCTCGAATTCACCCCTCCACTTT.

The rearrangement joins TRBV6-6 to TRBJ2-3; TRBD2 agrees at 8 bases. Germline lookup yields CDR1 MNHNY and CDR2 SVGAGI (reference sequence). J gave up 4 bases and V 2 bases, and 8 bases lay outside the gene matches. There are 16 residues in the CDR3. In DNA, the CDR3 is TGTGCCAGCAGTTACACGAGCGGGAGTGTATCAGATACGCAGTATTTT. It translates to CASSYTSGSVSDTQYF.

This clonotype has more than one count but fewer than ten. V gene TRBV9 combines with J gene TRBJ2-5, with 11 positions matching TRBD2. The V segment lost 0 bases and the J segment 9 bases; nucleotides outside the gene matches: 1. CDR3 length: 13 residues. Per germline, CDR1 SGDLS and CDR2 YYNGEE. The chain's CDR3 is CASSVVAGGPQYF. DNA for the CDR3: TGTGCCAGCAGCGTAGTAGCGGGGGGGCCCCAGTACTTC.

This clonotype has a handful of counts. The chain combines TRBV12-3 or TRBV12-4 with TRBJ2-5; 7 bases line up with TRBD1. V was pared by 5 bases and J by 2 bases, with 5 bases of the junction left unmatched. The CDR3 sequence is 14 residues long. CDR3 coding DNA: TGTGCCAGCAGTAAAGGGACAGTTCAAGAGACCCAGTACTTC. Its translation: CASSKGTVQETQYF.

This clonotype was recorded a few times. The chain is built from TRBV7-9 and TRBJ2-7; TRBD1 matches at 7 bases. The CDR3 spans 14 residues. The germline gives CDR1 SEHNR, CDR2 FQNEAQ (reference sequence). With V trimmed by 5 bases and J by 2 bases, 6 bases remained unmatched. For the CDR3, the DNA is TGTGCCAGCAGCGAGGGACAGATCGCCTACGAGCAGTACTTC. The encoded protein is CASSEGQIAYEQYF.

A few counts support this clonotype. The rearrangement links TRBV29-1 to TRBJ1-1; D is possibly TRBD1 (5 bases). Germline CDR1 SQVTM, CDR2 ANQGSEA. Between the trimmed V and J ends, which lost 6 bases and 3 bases, there was a span of 11 bases. The CDR3 is 12 residues long. Here the CDR3 DNA reads TGCAGCGTGAAGCAGGGCGACACTGAAGCTTTCTTT. Translating gives CSVKQGDTEAFF.

The V and J genes are TRBV7-2 and TRBJ1-2, with D possibly being TRBD1 (6 bases). From germline, CDR1 is SGHTA and CDR2 FQGNSA. Trimming cost V 4 bases and J 14 bases, with 20 bases left between them. The CDR3 has 13 residues. DNA of the CDR3: TGTGCCAGCAGCTCCAACAGGGTCGGGCTGTGTACCTTC. This encodes CASSSNRVGLCTF.

The chain carries TRBV5-5 and TRBJ1-4; TRBD1 aligns across 9 bases. CDR1 is SGHKS and CDR2 is YYEKEE in the germline V gene (reference sequence). This CDR3 is 19 amino acids long. V trimming: 0 bases; J trimming: 6 bases; junction bases outside the gene matches: 15. In DNA form, the CDR3 reads TGTGCCAGCAGCTTGGCTCTCGTCGTTCGGACAGGGGTGGATGAAAAACTGTTTTTT. Amino acids: CASSLALVVRTGVDEKLFF.

With respect to this clonotype: The junction shows a germline mismatch at one end, possibly a read error. J is TRBJ1-2 and V is TRBV14; D possibly corresponds to TRBD1 (6 bases). The germline V gene encodes CDR1 SGHDN and CDR2 FVKESK. There are 14 residues in the CDR3. The CDR3 region is CASSPTGSRNGCTF. In nucleotides, the CDR3 is TGTGCCAGCAGCCCCACAGGGAGTAGGAATGGCTGCACCTTC.

This clonotype appeared many times. The V call is TRBV7-3, the J call TRBJ2-1; no clear D. Looked up from germline, CDR1 is SGHTA and CDR2 is FQGTGA. V was cut by 1 base and J by 1 base, with 8 bases left in between. The CDR3 sequence is 15 residues long. The CDR3 reads CASSLSPTSYNEQFF. CDR3 sequence (DNA): TGTGCCAGCAGCTTAAGTCCGACTTCCTACAATGAGCAGTTCTTC.

This clonotype was picked up many times. The chain recombines TRBV4-2 with TRBJ2-7; 9 nucleotides agree with TRBD2. The V segment lost 4 bases and the J segment 3 bases; nucleotides outside the gene matches: 13. Per the germline V gene, CDR1 is LGHNA and CDR2 is YNFKEQ. This CDR3 is 17 amino acids long. Here the CDR3 DNA reads TGTGCCAGCAGCCTATCCATCCTGGCTAGCGGGATCTACGAGCAGTACTTC. Translating it yields CASSLSILASGIYEQYF.

This clonotype was detected only a few times. The genes are TRBV7-9 and TRBJ2-4; D not certain. The CDR3 extends over 12 amino acids. Germline assignment: CDR1 SEHNR and CDR2 FQNEAQ (reference sequence). The V and J ends lost 2 bases and 5 bases respectively, with 4 bases between them. The CDR3 region is CASSLQENIQYF. CDR3 bases: TGTGCCAGCAGCTTACAGGAAAACATTCAGTACTTC.

This clonotype was counted between two and nine times. The chain recombines TRBV3-1 with TRBJ1-5; TRBD1 might be the D (6 bases). This CDR3 has 15 residues. The germline gives CDR1 LGHDT, CDR2 YNNKEL (reference sequence). V lost 0 bases and J 9 bases, leaving 15 bases between the germline ends. The CDR3, as DNA: TGTGCCAGCAGCCAAGACCCCGGGGGGCTGGGGCCCCAGCATTTT. Protein sequence: CASSQDPGGLGPQHF.

This clonotype was counted only a few times. V usage is TRBV11-3 and J usage is TRBJ1-2; no firm D call. V lost 0 bases and J lost 3, with 23 bases in between. This CDR3 contains 19 residues. The germline CDR1 and CDR2 sequences are SGHNT and YENEEA. The CDR3 DNA is TGTGCCAGCAGCTTAGATTTTGGAGACTGGGGTGGTTCCGACTATGGCTACACCTTC. Residues: CASSLDFGDWGGSDYGYTF.

V gene TRBV18 combines with J gene TRBJ2-5; 7 positions match TRBD2. V trimming: 2 bases; J trimming: 2 bases; junction bases outside the gene matches: 11. CDR3 length equals 17 residues. Germline V lookup: CDR1 KGHSH, CDR2 LQKENI. CDR3 sequence (DNA): TGTGCCAGCTCACCAAGTAATCCAGCGGGAAATCAAGAGACCCAGTACTTC. As protein: CASSPSNPAGNQETQYF. The complete variable domain, with remaining parts taken from reference TRBV18 and TRBJ2-5, reads NAGVMQNPRHLVRRRGQEARLRCSPMKGHSHVYWYRQLPEEGLKFMVYLQKENIIDESGMPKERFSAEFPKEGPSILRIQQVVRGDSAAYFCASSPSNPAGNQETQYFGPGTRLLVL.

This clonotype appeared a few times. V is TRBV29-1 and J is TRBJ1-1; 7 bases are shared with TRBD1. V was clipped by 6 bases and J by 1 base; unmatched bases: 5. Germline V gene sequence: CDR1 SQVTM, CDR2 ANQGSEA. The CDR3 is made up of 13 amino acids. CDR3: CSVRGTANTEAFF. The CDR3, as DNA: TGCAGCGTCAGGGGGACAGCGAACACTGAAGCTTTCTTT. Complete variable domain (other parts from reference TRBV29-1 and TRBJ1-1): SAVISQKPSRDICQRGTSLTIQCQVDSQVTMMFWYRQQPGQSLTLIATANQGSEATYESGFVIDKFPISRPNLTFSTLTVSNMSPEDSSIYLCSVRGTANTEAFFGQGTRLTVV.

V and J are TRBV12-3 or TRBV12-4 and TRBJ1-2; 7 bases are shared with TRBD1. V trimming: 5 bases; J trimming: 4 bases; junction bases outside the gene matches: 7. CDR3 length equals 14 residues. For the CDR3, the DNA is TGTGCCAGCAGTCCGACGGGACAGCGCTATGGCTACACCTTC. Translated, it gives CASSPTGQRYGYTF.

This clonotype was recorded a few times. The chain carries TRBV27 and TRBJ2-2; 7 bases are shared with TRBD2. The germline gives CDR1 MNHEY, CDR2 SMNVEV (reference sequence). This CDR3 has 14 amino acids. The J segment lost 7 bases and the V segment lost 5 bases, leaving 7 bases of the junction unmatched. The CDR3 DNA reads TGTGCCAGCAGTCAGCGGGGAACGGTCGGGGAGCTGTTTTTT. This translates into CASSQRGTVGELFF.

The gene calls are TRBV20-1 and TRBJ2-7; the D gene is possibly TRBD2 (6 bases). The J call may be mistaken, given a closer DNA end match to TRBJ2-5. CDR3 length equals 13 residues. The germline V gene has CDR1 DFQATT and CDR2 SNEGSKA (reference sequence). The CDR3 region has the DNA TGCAGTGCTTGTGGGGGGACGGGAGAGACCCAGTACTTC. It translates to CSACGGTGETQYF.

V usage is TRBV6-2 or TRBV6-3 and J usage is TRBJ2-1; 9 bases align to TRBD2. The CDR3 is 14 residues long. Losses at the gene ends were 7 bases for V and 3 bases for J; bases not matched to a gene: 4. Germline V gene lookup returns CDR1 MNHEY and CDR2 SVGEGT. CDR3 protein: CASTQREVYNEQFF. The CDR3 nucleotides are TGTGCCAGCACCCAGCGGGAGGTCTACAATGAGCAGTTCTTC.

The V call is TRBV5-6, the J call TRBJ2-2; unclear D gene. Per germline, CDR1 SGHDT and CDR2 YYEEEE. This CDR3 has 14 amino acids. Trimming removed 5 bases from V and 4 bases from J, with 12 bases in between. Here the CDR3 DNA reads TGTGCCAGCAGTCACGCTCCCGGCACCGGGGAGCTGTTTTTT. Protein: CASSHAPGTGELFF.

The chain combines TRBV20-1 with TRBJ2-1; TRBD2 might be the D (6 bases). V was trimmed by 7 bases and J by 8 bases, leaving 18 bases between them. Germline values: CDR1 DFQATT, CDR2 SNEGSKA (reference sequence). The CDR3 is 13 amino acids. CDR3 loop: CSGGSSVMDEQFF. For the CDR3, the DNA is TGCAGTGGGGGGTCTAGCGTCATGGATGAGCAGTTCTTC.